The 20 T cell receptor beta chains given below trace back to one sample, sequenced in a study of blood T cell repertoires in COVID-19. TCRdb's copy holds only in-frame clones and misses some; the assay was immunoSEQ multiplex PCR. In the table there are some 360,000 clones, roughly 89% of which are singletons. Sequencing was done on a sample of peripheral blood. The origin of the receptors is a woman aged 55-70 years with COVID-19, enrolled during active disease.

DNA of the CDR3: TGCGCCAGCAGTCGGGCCGGACAGGGATCCTATAATTCACCCCTCCACTTT. Its protein product is CASSRAGQGSYNSPLHF. This sequence joins TRBV23-1 and TRBJ1-6; 8 nucleotides agree with TRBD1. TRBV23-1 is an ORF, and what it does is uncertain. V shed 4 bases, J shed 1 base, and the junction held 6 bases outside the gene matches. The length of the CDR3 is 17 residues.

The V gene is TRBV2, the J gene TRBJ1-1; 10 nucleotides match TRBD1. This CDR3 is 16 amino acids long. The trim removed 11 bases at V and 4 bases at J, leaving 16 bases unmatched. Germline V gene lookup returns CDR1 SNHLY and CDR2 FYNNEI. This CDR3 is CAGTPGQGLAGTEAFF. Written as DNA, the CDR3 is TGTGCCGGGACACCGGGACAGGGGTTAGCGGGCACTGAAGCTTTCTTT. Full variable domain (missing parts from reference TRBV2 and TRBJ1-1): EPEVTQTPSHQVTQMGQEVILRCVPISNHLYFYWYRQILGQKVEFLVSFYNNEISEKSEIFDDQFSVERPDGSNFTLKIRSTKLEDSAMYFCAGTPGQGLAGTEAFFGQGTRLTVV.

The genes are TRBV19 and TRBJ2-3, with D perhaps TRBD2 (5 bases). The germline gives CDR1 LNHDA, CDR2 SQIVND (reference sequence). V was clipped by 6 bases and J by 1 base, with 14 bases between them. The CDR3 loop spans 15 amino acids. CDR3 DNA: TGTGCCAGTAGGGGATGGGAGTTGGGCACAGATACGCAGTATTTT. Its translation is CASRGWELGTDTQYF. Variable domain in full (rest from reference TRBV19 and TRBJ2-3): DGGITQSPKYLFRKEGQNVTLSCEQNLNHDAMYWYRQDPGQGLRLIYYSQIVNDFQKGDIAEGYSVSREKKESFPLTVTSAQKNPTAFYLCASRGWELGTDTQYFGPGTRLTVL.

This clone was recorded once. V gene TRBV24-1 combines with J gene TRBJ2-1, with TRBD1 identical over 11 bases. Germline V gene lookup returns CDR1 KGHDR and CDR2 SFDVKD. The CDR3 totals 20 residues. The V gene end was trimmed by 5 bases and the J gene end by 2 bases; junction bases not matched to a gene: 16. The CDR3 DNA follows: TGTGCCACCAGTGCCAGCCCGGGACAGGGGGACTCTAGGACCTACAATGAGCAGTTCTTC. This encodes CATSASPGQGDSRTYNEQFF.

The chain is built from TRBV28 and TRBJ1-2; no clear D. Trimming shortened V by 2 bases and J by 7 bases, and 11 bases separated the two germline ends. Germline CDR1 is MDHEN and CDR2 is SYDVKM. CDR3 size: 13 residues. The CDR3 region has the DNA TGTGCCAGCAGTTTAAGAACGGGGAGTGGCTACACCTTC. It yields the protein CASSLRTGSGYTF.

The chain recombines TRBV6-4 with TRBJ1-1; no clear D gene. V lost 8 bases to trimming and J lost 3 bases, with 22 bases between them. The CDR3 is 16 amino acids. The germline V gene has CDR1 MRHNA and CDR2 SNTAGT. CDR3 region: CASRAIGGPSYTEAFF. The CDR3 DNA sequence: TGTGCCAGCCGAGCTATTGGCGGGCCCTCCTACACTGAAGCTTTCTTT.

CDR3 region: CASSEGAPRGYTF. The CDR3 DNA reads TGTGCCAGCAGTGAAGGGGCCCCCCGGGGCTACACCTTC. The V call is TRBV6-1, the J call TRBJ1-2; D unresolved. The V gene lost 1 base and the J gene lost 8 bases, with 11 bases spanning the gap. In germline, CDR1 is MNHNS, CDR2 SASEGT. The CDR3 is 13 amino acids.

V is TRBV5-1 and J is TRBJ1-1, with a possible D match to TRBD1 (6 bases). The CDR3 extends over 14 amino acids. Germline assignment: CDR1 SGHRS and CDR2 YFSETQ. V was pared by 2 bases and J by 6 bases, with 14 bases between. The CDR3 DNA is TGCGCCAGCAGCTTAGACAGTAGGGGGTCTGAAGCTTTCTTT. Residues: CASSLDSRGSEAFF.

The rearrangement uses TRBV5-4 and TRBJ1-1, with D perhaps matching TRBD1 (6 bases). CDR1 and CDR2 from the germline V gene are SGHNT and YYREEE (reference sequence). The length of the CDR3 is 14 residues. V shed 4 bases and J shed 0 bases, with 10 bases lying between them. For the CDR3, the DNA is TGTGCCAGCAGCCGAGACAGGCTGAACACTGAAGCTTTCTTT. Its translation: CASSRDRLNTEAFF.

This CDR3 reads CASSTYRDLLYAPDGYTF. In DNA, the CDR3 is TGTGCCAGTAGTACGTACAGGGACCTCCTTTATGCTCCTGATGGCTACACCTTC. The V gene is TRBV19, the J gene TRBJ1-2; the D gene is possibly TRBD1 (6 bases). The germline V gene encodes CDR1 LNHDA and CDR2 SQIVND (reference sequence). This CDR3 is 18 amino acids long. V was shortened by 4 bases and J by 6 bases, with 27 bases between the two germline ends.

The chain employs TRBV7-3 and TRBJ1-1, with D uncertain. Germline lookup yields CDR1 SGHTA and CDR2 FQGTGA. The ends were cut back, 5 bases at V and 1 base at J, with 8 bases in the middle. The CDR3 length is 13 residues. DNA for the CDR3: TGTGCCAGCAGCCCTCGACAGAACACTGAAGCTTTCTTT. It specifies CASSPRQNTEAFF.

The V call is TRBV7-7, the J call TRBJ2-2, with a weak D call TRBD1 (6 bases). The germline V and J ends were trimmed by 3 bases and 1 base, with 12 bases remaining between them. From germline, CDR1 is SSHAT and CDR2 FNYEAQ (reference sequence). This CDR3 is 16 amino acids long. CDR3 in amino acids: CASSFSGTLNTGELFF. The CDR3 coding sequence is TGTGCCAGCAGCTTTTCCGGGACACTGAACACCGGGGAGCTGTTTTTT.

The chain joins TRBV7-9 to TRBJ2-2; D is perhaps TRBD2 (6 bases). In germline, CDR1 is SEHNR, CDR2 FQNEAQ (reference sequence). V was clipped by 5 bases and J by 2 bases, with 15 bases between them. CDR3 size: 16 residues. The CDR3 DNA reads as TGTGCCAGCAGCCCGCTCACCGGGACTAACACCGGGGAGCTGTTTTTT. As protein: CASSPLTGTNTGELFF.

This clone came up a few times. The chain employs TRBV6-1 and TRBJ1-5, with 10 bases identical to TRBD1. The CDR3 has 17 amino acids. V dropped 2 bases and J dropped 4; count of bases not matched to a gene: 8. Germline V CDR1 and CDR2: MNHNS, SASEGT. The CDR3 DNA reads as TGTGCCAGCAGTGAATACGGGGACAGGGGTATTAATCAGCCCCAGCATTTT. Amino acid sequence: CASSEYGDRGINQPQHF.

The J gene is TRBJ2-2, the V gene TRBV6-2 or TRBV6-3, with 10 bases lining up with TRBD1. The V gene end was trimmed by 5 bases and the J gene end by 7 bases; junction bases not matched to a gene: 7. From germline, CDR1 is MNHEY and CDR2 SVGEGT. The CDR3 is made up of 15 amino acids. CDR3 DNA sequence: TGTGCCAGCAGTATCCGACAGGGGGCTGGCGGGGAGCTGTTTTTT. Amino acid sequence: CASSIRQGAGGELFF.

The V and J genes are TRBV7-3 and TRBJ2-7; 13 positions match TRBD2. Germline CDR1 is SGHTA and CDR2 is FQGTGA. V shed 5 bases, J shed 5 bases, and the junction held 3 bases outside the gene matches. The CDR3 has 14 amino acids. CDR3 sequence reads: CASSRGLAGDEQYF. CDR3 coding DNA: TGTGCCAGCAGCCGCGGACTAGCGGGAGACGAGCAGTACTTC.

CDR3 nucleotides: TGTGCCAGCAGTTTATCGGACAGGGGCGGACAGCCCCAGCATTTT. It translates to CASSLSDRGGQPQHF. The chain carries TRBV27 and TRBJ1-5, with 9 bases matching TRBD1. With 0 bases clipped from V and 7 bases from J, the junction kept 4 bases outside the gene matches. The CDR3 consists of 15 residues. The germline V gene encodes CDR1 MNHEY and CDR2 SMNVEV (reference sequence).

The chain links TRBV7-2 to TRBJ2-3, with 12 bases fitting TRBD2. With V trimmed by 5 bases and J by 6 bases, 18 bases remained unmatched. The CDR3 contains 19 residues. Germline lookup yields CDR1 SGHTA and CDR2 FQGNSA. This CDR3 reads CASSPKRLTSGGLGDTQYF. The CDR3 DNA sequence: TGTGCCAGCAGCCCGAAAAGGCTTACTAGCGGGGGGCTCGGGGATACGCAGTATTTT.

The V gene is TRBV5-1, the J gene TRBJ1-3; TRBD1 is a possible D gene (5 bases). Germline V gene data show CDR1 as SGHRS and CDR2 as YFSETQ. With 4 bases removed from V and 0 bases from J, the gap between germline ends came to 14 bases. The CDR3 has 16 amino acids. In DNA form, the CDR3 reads TGCGCCAGCAGCCCAACCTCGGGGGGCTCTGGAAACACCATATATTTT. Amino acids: CASSPTSGGSGNTIYF.

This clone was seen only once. The CDR3 is CASSGGQYEAFF. The CDR3 bases are TGTGCCAGCAGTGGAGGACAGTATGAAGCTTTCTTT. The chain is built from TRBV28 and TRBJ1-1; possible D gene TRBD1, 6 bases. The germline V and J ends were trimmed by 5 bases and 7 bases, with 11 bases remaining between them. Germline assignment: CDR1 MDHEN and CDR2 SYDVKM. This CDR3 region has 12 residues.